The 7 T cell receptor beta chains reported below all come from one sample, sequenced in a study of blood T cells in healthy people across ages (dated by TCRdb to between 2014 and 2017). The library was produced with 5' RACE. TCRdb names Illumina HiSeq 2500 as the instrument used. A second PCR of about 7 to 12 cycles was run with a J-beta primer mix and a sample-barcoded 5' primer. TCRdb ran its own pipeline on the public reads, namely fastp trimming at Q25 and MiXCR clone calling, and kept in-frame beta chains. Identical CDR3 protein sequences are pooled into one entry, listed with their most common genes and DNA. Across this sample there are 630,000 or so distinct CDR3 sequences, with around 32% seen only once. The ten largest account for 15% of the sample. The sequencing input was blood. These receptors were collected from a woman of 80 years or more in good health. Donor details come from another sample of the same person, matched by shared clones.

This clonotype was detected many times. This chain connects TRBV25-1 to TRBJ2-3; TRBD2 is a possible D gene (5 bases). CDR3 length equals 12 residues. Germline V lookup: CDR1 MGHDK, CDR2 SYGVNS. The germline V and J ends were trimmed by 1 base and 8 bases, with 7 bases remaining between them. CDR3 sequence reads: CASSESGITQYF. The CDR3 DNA reads as TGTGCCAGCAGTGAATCGGGGATTACGCAGTATTTT.

The V call is TRBV6-6, the J call TRBJ2-5; 10 nucleotides match TRBD2. In germline, CDR1 is MNHNY, CDR2 SVGAGI (reference sequence). The junction had 4 bases not matched to a gene; V was cut back by 4 bases and J by 5 bases. CDR3 size: 14 residues. The CDR3 reads CASSLLAGRETQYF. DNA for the CDR3: TGTGCCAGCAGTTTACTAGCGGGGAGGGAGACCCAGTACTTC.

At least ten counts were recorded for this clonotype. V usage is TRBV7-2 and J usage is TRBJ2-3; either TRBD1 or TRBD2 may supply D (6 bases each). The germline V gene has CDR1 SGHTA and CDR2 FQGNSA. The CDR3 totals 15 residues. The V end lost 5 bases, the J end lost 6 bases, and 18 bases lay between the germline ends. The CDR3 sequence: CASSGTRGRSDTQYF. CDR3 DNA sequence: TGTGCCAGCAGCGGGACGAGGGGGAGGTCCGATACGCAGTATTTT.

The CDR3 reads CSARDQPYNEQFF. For the CDR3, the DNA is TGCAGTGCTAGAGACCAGCCATACAATGAGCAGTTCTTC. The chain employs TRBV20-1 and TRBJ2-1; no firm D call. The germline gives CDR1 DFQATT, CDR2 SNEGSKA (reference sequence). CDR3 length: 13 amino acids. V was pared by 0 bases and J by 4 bases, with 7 bases between.

This clonotype was counted many times. V and J are TRBV9 and TRBJ2-5; TRBD2 matches at 8 bases. V lost 0 bases, J lost 5 bases, and 12 bases stayed unmatched. This CDR3 has 17 residues. Germline CDR1 reads SGDLS; CDR2 reads YYNGEE. The CDR3 here is CASSVATGGGFWETQYF. Here the CDR3 DNA reads TGTGCCAGCAGCGTAGCTACCGGGGGGGGCTTTTGGGAGACCCAGTACTTC.

This clonotype was observed many times. This chain connects TRBV20-1 to TRBJ1-4; D might be TRBD1 (6 bases). This CDR3 contains 13 residues. V lost 6 bases, J lost 4 bases, and 12 bases lay in between. Germline V gives CDR1 DFQATT, CDR2 SNEGSKA (reference sequence). CDR3 loop: CSAGAGINEKLFF. In DNA, the CDR3 is TGCAGTGCGGGGGCAGGTATTAATGAAAAACTGTTTTTT.

This clonotype showed up just a few times. The chain carries TRBV30 and TRBJ2-4, with D perhaps TRBD1 or TRBD2 (5 bases each). The J call is doubtful: the DNA matches TRBJ2-7 better. This CDR3 comprises 11 residues. Germline CDR1 GTSNPN, CDR2 SVGIG (reference sequence). Written as DNA, the CDR3 is TGTGCCTACGGGACCCGGGACGAGCAGTACTTC. Residues: CAYGTRDEQYF.